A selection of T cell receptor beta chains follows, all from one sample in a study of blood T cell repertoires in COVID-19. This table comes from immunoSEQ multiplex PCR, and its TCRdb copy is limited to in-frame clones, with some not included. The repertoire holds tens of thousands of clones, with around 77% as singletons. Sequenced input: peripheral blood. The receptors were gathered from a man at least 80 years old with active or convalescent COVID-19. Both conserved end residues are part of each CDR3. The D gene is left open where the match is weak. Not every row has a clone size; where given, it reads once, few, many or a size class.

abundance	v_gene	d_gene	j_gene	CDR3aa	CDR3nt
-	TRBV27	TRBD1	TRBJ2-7	CASSPSTGEVTYEQYF	TGTGCCAGCAGTCCTTCCACAGGGGAAGTAACTTACGAGCAGTACTTC
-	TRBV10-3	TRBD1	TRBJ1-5	CAISDWTGGNQPQHF	TGTGCCATCAGCGATTGGACAGGGGGGAATCAGCCCCAGCATTTT
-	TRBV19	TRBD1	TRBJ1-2	CASSPSRRGHYGYTF	TGTGCCAGTAGCCCCTCGCGCAGGGGGCACTATGGCTACACCTTC
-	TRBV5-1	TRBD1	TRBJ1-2	CASSAGQGDYGYTF	TGCGCCAGCAGCGCCGGACAGGGCGATTATGGCTACACCTTC
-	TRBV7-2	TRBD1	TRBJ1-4	CASSSQGGGEKLFF	TGTGCCAGCAGCTCCCAGGGGGGTGGCGAAAAACTGTTTTTT
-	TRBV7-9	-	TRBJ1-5	CASSLGGRGYQPQHF	TGTGCCAGCAGCTTAGGCGGCAGGGGTTACCAGCCCCAGCATTTT
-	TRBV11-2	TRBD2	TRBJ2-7	CASSLTGGSYEQYF	TGTGCCAGCAGCTTAACGGGGGGCTCCTACGAGCAGTACTTC
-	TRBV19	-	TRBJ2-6	CASSPGQGPSGSGANVLTF	TGTGCCAGTAGTCCCGGGCAGGGGCCCTCTGGGTCTGGGGCCAACGTCCTGACTTTC
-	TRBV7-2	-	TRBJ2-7	CASSWTAYEQYF	TGTGCCAGCAGCTGGACTGCCTACGAGCAGTACTTC
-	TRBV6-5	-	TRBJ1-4	CASPGSGKLFF	TGTGCCAGTCCTGGGAGTGGAAAACTGTTTTTT
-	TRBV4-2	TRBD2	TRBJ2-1	CASSQAGTSVVDEQFF	TGTGCCAGCAGCCAAGCCGGGACTAGCGTCGTAGATGAGCAGTTCTTC
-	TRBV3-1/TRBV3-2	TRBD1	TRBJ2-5	CASSQSDRRETQYF	TGTGCCAGCAGCCAATCGGACAGGAGAGAGACCCAGTACTTC
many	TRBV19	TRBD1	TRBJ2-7	CASSPGTGSSYEQYF	TGTGCCAGTAGTCCCGGGACAGGGTCCTCCTACGAGCAGTACTTC
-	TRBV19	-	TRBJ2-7	CASSISTYRVGEQYF	TGTGCCAGTAGTATCAGCACCTACAGGGTTGGCGAGCAGTACTTC
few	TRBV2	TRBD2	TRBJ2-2	CASLAGTHTGELFF	TGTGCCAGCCTAGCGGGGACCCACACCGGGGAGCTGTTTTTT
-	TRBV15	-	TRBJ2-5	CATSRARRRGPHQETQYF	TGTGCCACCAGCAGAGCTCGTAGGAGGGGCCCTCACCAAGAGACCCAGTACTTC
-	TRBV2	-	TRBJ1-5	CASRVGGNQPQHF	TGTGCCAGCAGGGTAGGGGGCAATCAGCCCCAGCATTTT